A selection of T cell receptor beta chains follows, all from one sample in a study of blood T cell repertoires in COVID-19. Produced via immunoSEQ multiplex PCR; TCRdb's table is partial and in-frame only. The sample has roughly 500,000 clones; 88% are singletons. Source material: PBMCs or T cells enriched from blood (not recorded which). The receptors here all came from a woman between 40 and 50 years old who had recovered from COVID-19. CDR3s include the opening cysteine and the closing phenylalanine or tryptophan. The D gene is left open where the match is weak. A row's size may be missing; if present it is once, few, many or a size class.

d_call j_call clone_size v_call cdr3_aa cdr3_nt
. TRBJ2-3 . TRBV12-3/TRBV12-4 CASTLGEDTQYF TGTGCCAGCACCCTTGGGGAGGATACGCAGTATTTT
TRBD1 TRBJ1-1 . TRBV11-1 CASSLEDGIGTVEAFF TGTGCCAGCAGCTTAGAAGACGGAATCGGGACAGTTGAAGCTTTCTTT
. TRBJ1-4 . TRBV30 CAWSVQAREKLFF TGTGCCTGGAGTGTACAGGCGAGGGAAAAACTGTTTTTT
TRBD1 TRBJ1-2 once TRBV24-1 CATSDFPPWQGAHYGYTF TGTGCCACCAGTGATTTCCCCCCTTGGCAGGGGGCTCACTATGGCTACACCTTC
. TRBJ1-1 once TRBV6-5 CASSYAVGSVNTEAFF TGTGCCAGCAGTTACGCGGTTGGGAGTGTGAACACTGAAGCTTTCTTT
. TRBJ1-5 . TRBV10-2 CASGLQPQHF TGCGCCAGCGGCCTCCAGCCCCAGCATTTT
TRBD1 TRBJ2-5 once TRBV10-2 CASSENLGTGATETQYF TGCGCCAGCAGTGAGAATTTAGGGACAGGGGCCACGGAGACCCAGTACTTC
TRBD1 TRBJ2-1 . TRBV29-1 CSANRGNEQFF TGCAGCGCTAACAGGGGGAATGAGCAGTTCTTC
. TRBJ1-2 once TRBV29-1 CSVEDWQGLDYGYTF TGCAGCGTTGAAGATTGGCAGGGCTTAGACTATGGCTACACCTTC
. TRBJ2-3 once TRBV5-4 CASSLVVRPSDSTDTQYF TGTGCCAGCAGCTTGGTAGTAAGGCCTAGCGATAGCACAGATACGCAGTATTTT
. TRBJ1-5 . TRBV19 CASSMTGIDQPQHF TGTGCCAGTAGTATGACCGGGATCGATCAGCCCCAGCATTTT
. TRBJ1-3 . TRBV3-1/TRBV3-2 CASSQVRVSGNTIYF TGTGCCAGCAGCCAAGTCAGGGTCTCTGGAAACACCATATATTTT
. TRBJ1-1 few TRBV3-1/TRBV3-2 CASSQERYTEAFF TGTGCCAGCAGCCAAGAACGGTACACTGAAGCTTTCTTT
. TRBJ2-5 . TRBV10-3 CAISESAMTSEETQYF TGTGCCATCAGTGAGTCGGCCATGACTAGTGAAGAGACCCAGTACTTC
. TRBJ2-6 . TRBV11-3 CASSLASHPLAGGANVLTF TGTGCCAGCAGCTTAGCTAGCCACCCTTTGGCGGGGGGGGCCAACGTCCTGACTTTC
. TRBJ1-2 . TRBV14 CASSQDTGNYGYTF TGTGCCAGCAGCCAAGATACGGGTAACTATGGCTACACCTTC
TRBD2 TRBJ2-1 . TRBV3-1/TRBV3-2 CASSQDRLAGVDNEQFF TGTGCCAGCAGCCAAGATCGGCTAGCGGGAGTCGACAATGAGCAGTTCTTC
. TRBJ2-7 few TRBV11-2 CASSLAGFSYEQYF TGTGCCAGCAGCTTAGCAGGGTTCTCCTACGAGCAGTACTTC
. TRBJ2-1 . TRBV6-2/TRBV6-3 CASSYFGLEYNEQFF TGTGCCAGCAGTTATTTCGGACTCGAATACAATGAGCAGTTCTTC
TRBD1 TRBJ2-7 . TRBV24-1 CATSDPTGGNEQYF TGTGCCACCAGTGATCCCACAGGGGGAAACGAGCAGTACTTC
. TRBJ1-2 . TRBV6-5 CASSPGSAGYGYTF TGTGCCAGCAGCCCCGGGTCTGCCGGCTATGGCTACACCTTC
TRBD1 TRBJ1-6 . TRBV5-6 CASSLQGVFSPLHF TGTGCCAGCAGCTTACAGGGGGTTTTTTCACCCCTCCACTTT
TRBD2 TRBJ2-3 . TRBV10-3 CAISESGLAASTDTQYF TGTGCCATCAGTGAGTCGGGACTAGCGGCGAGCACAGATACGCAGTATTTT
. TRBJ2-5 once TRBV2 CASSSEGLEGETQYF TGTGCCAGCAGTTCCGAGGGCCTAGAGGGAGAGACCCAGTACTTC
TRBD1 TRBJ1-2 once TRBV28 CASSSEGQLIFYGYTF TGTGCCAGCAGTTCTGAGGGACAGCTAATTTTCTATGGCTACACCTTC
TRBD1 TRBJ1-1 . TRBV11-3 CASSHGQGNTEAFF TGTGCCAGCAGCCATGGACAGGGTAACACTGAAGCTTTCTTT
TRBD1 TRBJ1-1 once TRBV5-1 CASSPLPTGGGGTEAFF TGCGCCAGCAGCCCCCTCCCAACAGGGGGAGGGGGCACTGAAGCTTTCTTT
. TRBJ2-7 few TRBV7-9 CASSPAADVSEQYF TGTGCCAGCAGCCCAGCCGCGGATGTAAGCGAGCAGTACTTC
TRBD1 TRBJ2-4 . TRBV12-5 CASGDRVNIQYF TGTGCTAGTGGGGACAGGGTAAACATTCAGTACTTC
. TRBJ1-1 once TRBV5-1 CASSLTGMDTEAFF TGCGCCAGCAGCTTAACAGGGATGGACACTGAAGCTTTCTTT
TRBD2 TRBJ2-4 . TRBV5-4 CARSPGGVGNIQYF TGTGCCCGCAGCCCGGGGGGGGTGGGGAACATTCAGTACTTC
TRBD1 TRBJ1-5 . TRBV6-5 CASIGDRGSNQPQHF TGTGCCAGCATTGGGGACAGGGGAAGCAATCAGCCCCAGCATTTT
TRBD1 TRBJ1-1 . TRBV3-1/TRBV3-2 CASSQGQGQGAFF TGTGCCAGCAGCCAAGGACAGGGGCAAGGAGCTTTCTTT
TRBD2 TRBJ2-1 . TRBV10-1 CASGLEVGNEQFF TGCGCCAGTGGACTAGAGGTGGGCAATGAGCAGTTCTTC
TRBD1 TRBJ2-2 once TRBV7-2 CASSLWDRFSIANTGELFF TGTGCCAGCAGCTTATGGGACAGGTTCTCTATCGCGAACACCGGGGAGCTGTTTTTT
TRBD2 TRBJ2-3 . TRBV3-1/TRBV3-2 CASSQASSGGVADTQYF TGTGCCAGCAGCCAAGCTTCTTCGGGAGGAGTCGCAGATACGCAGTATTTT
. TRBJ1-5 . TRBV28 CASSNSYSNQPQHF TGTGCCAGCAGCAACAGTTATAGCAATCAGCCCCAGCATTTT
. TRBJ1-2 . TRBV9 CASSVGVREDYGYTF TGTGCCAGCAGCGTAGGTGTGCGGGAGGACTATGGCTACACCTTC
. TRBJ1-2 . TRBV18 CASSPDRNYGYTF TGTGCCAGCTCCCCCGACAGAAACTATGGCTACACCTTC
TRBD2 TRBJ2-7 . TRBV6-5 CASTQGLAGAREQYF TGTGCCAGCACACAGGGACTAGCGGGAGCTCGTGAGCAGTACTTC
TRBD1 TRBJ1-2 . TRBV2 CASSVVNRGRGSVGYTF TGTGCCAGCAGTGTAGTAAACAGGGGGCGCGGTTCGGTTGGCTACACCTTC
. TRBJ1-6 . TRBV27 CASSLSRGTNSPLHF TGTGCCAGCAGTTTATCCCGGGGGACTAATTCACCCCTCCACTTT
TRBD2 TRBJ2-7 . TRBV4-1 CASSQDIRGGGVDEQYF TGCGCCAGCAGCCAAGATATAAGGGGCGGGGGAGTAGACGAGCAGTACTTC
. TRBJ2-3 . TRBV5-1 CASSLQGTDTQYF TGCGCCAGCAGCTTGCAGGGGACAGATACGCAGTATTTT
. TRBJ2-6 . TRBV18 CASSPTGSGANVLTF TGTGCCAGCTCACCAACAGGCTCTGGGGCCAACGTCCTGACTTTC
. TRBJ1-4 many TRBV18 CASSPDQPGTNEKLFF TGTGCCAGCTCACCAGATCAGCCAGGGACTAATGAAAAACTGTTTTTT
. TRBJ2-7 . TRBV18 CASSPHGHEQYF TGTGCCAGCTCACCCCATGGCCACGAGCAGTACTTC
TRBD1 TRBJ1-1 few TRBV30 CAWRGQPGTEAFF TGTGCCTGGAGGGGACAGCCGGGCACTGAAGCTTTCTTT
TRBD2 TRBJ2-5 . TRBV24-1 CATSDPQAGTKETQYF TGTGCCACCAGTGATCCCCAGGCCGGGACTAAGGAGACCCAGTACTTC
TRBD1 TRBJ2-7 few TRBV30 CAWQTGAIPSRF TGTGCCTGGCAGACAGGGGCCATTCCATCACGTTTC
. TRBJ1-2 . TRBV18 CASSPPMQDRGGGYTF TGTGCCAGCTCACCACCGATGCAAGATCGGGGAGGTGGCTACACCTTC
. TRBJ2-7 . TRBV18 CASSSQTGTLSYEQYF TGTGCCAGCTCATCTCAGACAGGGACTCTCTCCTACGAGCAGTACTTC